This T cell receptor beta chain is drawn from a study of control samples from healthy donors and cancer patients. The CDR3 covers 15 residues. Germline lookup yields CDR1 KGHSH and CDR2 LQKENI. Trimming left V 2 bases short and J 0 bases short, with 10 bases between. Sequencing used immunoSEQ multiplex PCR; TCRdb keeps in-frame clones, though not all of them. The data hold more than 140,000 clones, with 94% observed a single time. The chain links TRBV18 to TRBJ1-1, with a weak D call TRBD1 (5 bases). The receptor's source is a middle-aged man in good health. The source material was blood. The CDR3 bases are TGTGCCAGCTCACCATCGGTACAGGTGAACACTGAAGCTTTCTTT. Its protein is CASSPSVQVNTEAFF.